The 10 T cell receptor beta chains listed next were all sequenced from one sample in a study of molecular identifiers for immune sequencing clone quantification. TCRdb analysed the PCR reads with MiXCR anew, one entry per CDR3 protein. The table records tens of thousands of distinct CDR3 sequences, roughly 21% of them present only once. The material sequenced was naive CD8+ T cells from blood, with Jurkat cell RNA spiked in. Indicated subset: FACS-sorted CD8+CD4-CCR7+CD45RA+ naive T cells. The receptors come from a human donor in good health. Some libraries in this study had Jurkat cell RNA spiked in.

CDR3 sequence (DNA): TGTGCCAGCAGTTCCACGACCCGGGACAAACCCTCCTACGAGCAGTACTTC. Its protein product is CASSSTTRDKPSYEQYF. V is TRBV12-3 or TRBV12-4 and J is TRBJ2-7; D possibly corresponds to TRBD1 (6 bases). The CDR3 covers 17 residues. The V gene lost 4 bases and the J gene lost 0 bases, with 19 bases spanning the gap.

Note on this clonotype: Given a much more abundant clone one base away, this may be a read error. The CDR3, as DNA: TGTGCCAGCAGTTATCGCATAGAGACCCAGTACTTC. Its translation is CASSYRIETQYF. This sequence joins TRBV12-3 or TRBV12-4 and TRBJ2-5; D is uncertain. Trimming took off 4 bases at V and 4 bases at J, with 7 bases between the two ends. CDR3 size: 12 residues.

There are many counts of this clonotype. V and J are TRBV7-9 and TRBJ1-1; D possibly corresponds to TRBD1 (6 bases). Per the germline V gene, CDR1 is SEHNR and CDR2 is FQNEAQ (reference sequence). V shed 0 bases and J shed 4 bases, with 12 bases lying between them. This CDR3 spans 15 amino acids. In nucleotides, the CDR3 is TGTGCCAGCAGCTTAGCGTACAGGGAAGGCACTGAAGCTTTCTTT. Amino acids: CASSLAYREGTEAFF.

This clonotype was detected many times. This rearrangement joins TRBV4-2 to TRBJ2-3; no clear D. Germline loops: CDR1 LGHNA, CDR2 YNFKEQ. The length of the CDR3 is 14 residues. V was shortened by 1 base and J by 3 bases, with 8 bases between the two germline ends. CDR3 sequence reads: CASSQGVGTDTQYF. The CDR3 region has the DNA TGTGCCAGCAGCCAAGGTGTCGGGACAGATACGCAGTATTTT.

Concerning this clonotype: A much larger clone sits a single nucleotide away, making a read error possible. The CDR3: CASSTTGTREGETQYF. The DNA of the CDR3 is TGTGCCAGCAGCACAACCGGGACTCGGGAGGGAGAGACCCAGTACTTC. This chain joins TRBV13 and TRBJ2-5; 8 bases match TRBD2. V lost 5 bases, J lost 4 bases, and 12 bases stayed unmatched. Germline loops: CDR1 PRHDT, CDR2 FYEKMQ (reference sequence). The CDR3 contains 16 residues.

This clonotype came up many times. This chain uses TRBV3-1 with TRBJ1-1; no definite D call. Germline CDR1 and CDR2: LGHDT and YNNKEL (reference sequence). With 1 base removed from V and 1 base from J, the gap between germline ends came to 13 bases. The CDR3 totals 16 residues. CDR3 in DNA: TGTGCCAGCAGCCAAGGGGAGCGGTCGGCGAACACTGAAGCTTTCTTT. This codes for CASSQGERSANTEAFF.

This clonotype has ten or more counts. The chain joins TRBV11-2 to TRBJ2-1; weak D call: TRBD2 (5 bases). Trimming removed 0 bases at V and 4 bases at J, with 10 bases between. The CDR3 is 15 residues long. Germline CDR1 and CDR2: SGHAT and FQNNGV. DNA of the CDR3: TGTGCCAGCAGCTTAGAGGGGAGCAAATACAATGAGCAGTTCTTC. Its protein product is CASSLEGSKYNEQFF.

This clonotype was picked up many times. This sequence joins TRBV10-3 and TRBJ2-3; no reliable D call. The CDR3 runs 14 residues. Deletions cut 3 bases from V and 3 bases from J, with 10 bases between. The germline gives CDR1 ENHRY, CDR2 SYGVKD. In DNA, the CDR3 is TGTGCCATCAGTGACCCTGGCCCGACAGATACGCAGTATTTT. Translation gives CAISDPGPTDTQYF.

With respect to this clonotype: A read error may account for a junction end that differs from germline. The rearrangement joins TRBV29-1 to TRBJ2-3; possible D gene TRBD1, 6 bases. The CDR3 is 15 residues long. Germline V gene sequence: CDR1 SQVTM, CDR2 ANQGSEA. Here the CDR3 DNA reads TGCAGCGTTGAAGTCGGCCGACGGGACACAAATACGCAGTACTTT. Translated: CSVEVGRRDTNTQYF.

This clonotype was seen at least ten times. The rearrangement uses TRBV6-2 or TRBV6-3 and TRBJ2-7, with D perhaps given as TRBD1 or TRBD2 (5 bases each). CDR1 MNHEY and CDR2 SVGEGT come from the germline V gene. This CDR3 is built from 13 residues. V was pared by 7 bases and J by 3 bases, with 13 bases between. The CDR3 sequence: CASTRGVYYEQYF. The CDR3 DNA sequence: TGTGCCAGCACCCGAGGGGTCTACTACGAGCAGTACTTC.